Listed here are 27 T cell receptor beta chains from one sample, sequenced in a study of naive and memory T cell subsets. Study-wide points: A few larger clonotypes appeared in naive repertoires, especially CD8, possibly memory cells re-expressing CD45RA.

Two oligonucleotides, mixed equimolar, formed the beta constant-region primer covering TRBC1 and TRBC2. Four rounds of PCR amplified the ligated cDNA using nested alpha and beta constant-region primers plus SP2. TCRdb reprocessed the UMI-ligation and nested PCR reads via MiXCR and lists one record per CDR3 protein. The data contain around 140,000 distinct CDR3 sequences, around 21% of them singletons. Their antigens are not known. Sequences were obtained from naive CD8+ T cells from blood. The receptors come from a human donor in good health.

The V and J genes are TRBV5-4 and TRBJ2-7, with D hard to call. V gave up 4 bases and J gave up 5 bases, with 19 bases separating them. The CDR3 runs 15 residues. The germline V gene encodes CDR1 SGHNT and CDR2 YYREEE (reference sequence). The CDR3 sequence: CASSDWMTIGDEQYF. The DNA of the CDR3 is TGTGCCAGCAGCGATTGGATGACGATTGGGGACGAGCAGTACTTC.

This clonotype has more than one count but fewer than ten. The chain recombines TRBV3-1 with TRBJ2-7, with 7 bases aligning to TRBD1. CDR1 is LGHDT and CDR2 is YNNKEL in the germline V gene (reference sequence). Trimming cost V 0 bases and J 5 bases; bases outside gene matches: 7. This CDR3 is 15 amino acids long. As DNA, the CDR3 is TGTGCCAGCAGCCAAGAGGGGACAGTGAGGGACGAGCAGTACTTC. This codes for CASSQEGTVRDEQYF.

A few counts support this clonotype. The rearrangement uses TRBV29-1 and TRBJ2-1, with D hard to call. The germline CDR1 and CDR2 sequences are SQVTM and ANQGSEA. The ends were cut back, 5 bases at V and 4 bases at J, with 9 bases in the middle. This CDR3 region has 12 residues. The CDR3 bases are TGCAGCGTTATCCGACTGTACAATGAGCAGTTCTTC. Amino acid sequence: CSVIRLYNEQFF.

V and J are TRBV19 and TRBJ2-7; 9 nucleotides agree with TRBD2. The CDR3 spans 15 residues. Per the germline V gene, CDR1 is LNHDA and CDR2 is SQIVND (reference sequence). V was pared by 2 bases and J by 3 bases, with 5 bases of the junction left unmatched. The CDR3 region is CASSILAGSYYEQYF. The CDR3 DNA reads TGTGCCAGTAGTATACTAGCGGGGAGTTACTACGAGCAGTACTTC.

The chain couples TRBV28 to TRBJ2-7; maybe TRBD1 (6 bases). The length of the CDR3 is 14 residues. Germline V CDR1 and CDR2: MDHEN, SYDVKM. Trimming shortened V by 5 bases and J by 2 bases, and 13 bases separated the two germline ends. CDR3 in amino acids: CASSPPGTTYEQYF. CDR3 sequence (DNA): TGTGCCAGCAGTCCTCCCGGGACAACCTACGAGCAGTACTTC.

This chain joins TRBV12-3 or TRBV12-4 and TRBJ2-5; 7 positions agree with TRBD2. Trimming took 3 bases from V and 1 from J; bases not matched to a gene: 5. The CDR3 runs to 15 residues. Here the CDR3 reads CASSFLREAQETQYF. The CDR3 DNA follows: TGTGCCAGCAGTTTTCTCCGGGAGGCCCAAGAGACCCAGTACTTC.

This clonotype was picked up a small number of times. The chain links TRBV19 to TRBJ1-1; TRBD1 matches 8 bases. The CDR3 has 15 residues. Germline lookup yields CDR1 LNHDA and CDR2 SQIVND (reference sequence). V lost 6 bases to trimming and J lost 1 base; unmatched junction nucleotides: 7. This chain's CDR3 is CASSHDGQGNTEAFF. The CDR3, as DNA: TGTGCCAGTAGCCATGACGGACAGGGGAACACTGAAGCTTTCTTT.

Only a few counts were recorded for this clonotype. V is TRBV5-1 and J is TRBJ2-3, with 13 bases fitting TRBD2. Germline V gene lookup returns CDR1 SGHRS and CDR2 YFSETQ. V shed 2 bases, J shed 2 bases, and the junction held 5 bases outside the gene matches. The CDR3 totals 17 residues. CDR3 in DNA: TGCGCCAGCAGCTTCCAGGGACTAGCGGGGTACACAGATACGCAGTATTTT. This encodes CASSFQGLAGYTDTQYF. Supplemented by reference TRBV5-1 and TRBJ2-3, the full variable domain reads KAGVTQTPRYLIKTRGQQVTLSCSPISGHRSVSWYQQTPGQGLQFLFEYFSETQRNKGNFPGRFSGRQFSNSRSEMNVSTLELGDSALYLCASSFQGLAGYTDTQYFGPGTRLTVL.

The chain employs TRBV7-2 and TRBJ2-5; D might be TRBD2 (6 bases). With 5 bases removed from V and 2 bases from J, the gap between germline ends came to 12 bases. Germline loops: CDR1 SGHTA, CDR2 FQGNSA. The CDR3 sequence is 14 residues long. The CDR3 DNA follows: TGTGCCAGCAGCCCTCGGGAGTTACAAGAGACCCAGTACTTC. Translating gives CASSPRELQETQYF.

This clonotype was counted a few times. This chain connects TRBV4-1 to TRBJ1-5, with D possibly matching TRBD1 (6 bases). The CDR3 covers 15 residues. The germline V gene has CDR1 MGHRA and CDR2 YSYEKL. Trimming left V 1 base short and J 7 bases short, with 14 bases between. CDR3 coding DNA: TGCGCCAGCAGCCAAGTAAGGGCAGGGGCACAGCCCCAGCATTTT. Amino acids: CASSQVRAGAQPQHF.

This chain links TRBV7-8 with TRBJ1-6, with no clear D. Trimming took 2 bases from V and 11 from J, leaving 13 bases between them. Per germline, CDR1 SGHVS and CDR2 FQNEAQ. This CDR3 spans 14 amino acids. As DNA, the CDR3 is TGTGCCAGCAGCTTAATCGAAAAGAGAACACCCCTCCACTTT. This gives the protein CASSLIEKRTPLHF.

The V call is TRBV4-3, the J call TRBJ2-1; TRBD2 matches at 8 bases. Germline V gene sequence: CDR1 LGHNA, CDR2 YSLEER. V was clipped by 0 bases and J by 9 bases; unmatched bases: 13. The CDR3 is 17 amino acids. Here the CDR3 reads CASSQDRQRENWGEQFF. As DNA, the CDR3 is TGCGCCAGCAGCCAAGATCGACAGCGGGAGAATTGGGGTGAGCAGTTCTTC.

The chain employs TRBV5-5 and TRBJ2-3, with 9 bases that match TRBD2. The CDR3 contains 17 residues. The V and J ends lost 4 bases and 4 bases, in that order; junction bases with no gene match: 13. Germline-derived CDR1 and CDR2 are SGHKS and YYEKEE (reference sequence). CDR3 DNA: TGTGCCAGCAGCCCTAAGTTGCGGGAGGGCCCCCCAGATACGCAGTATTTT. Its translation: CASSPKLREGPPDTQYF.

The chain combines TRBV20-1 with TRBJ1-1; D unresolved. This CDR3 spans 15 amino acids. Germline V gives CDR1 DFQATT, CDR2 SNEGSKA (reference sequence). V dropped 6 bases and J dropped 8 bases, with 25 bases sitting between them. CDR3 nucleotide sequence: TGCAGTGCCATCCCCGAGCGGGCGGATGATTGGGAAGCTTTCTTT. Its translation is CSAIPERADDWEAFF.

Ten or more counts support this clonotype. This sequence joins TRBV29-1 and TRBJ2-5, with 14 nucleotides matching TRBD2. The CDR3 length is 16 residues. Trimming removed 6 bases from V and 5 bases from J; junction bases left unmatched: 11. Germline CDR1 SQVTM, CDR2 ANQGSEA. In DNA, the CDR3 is TGCAGCGTCGACGGCGGGACTAGCGGGAGTCGGGAGACCCAGTACTTC. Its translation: CSVDGGTSGSRETQYF.

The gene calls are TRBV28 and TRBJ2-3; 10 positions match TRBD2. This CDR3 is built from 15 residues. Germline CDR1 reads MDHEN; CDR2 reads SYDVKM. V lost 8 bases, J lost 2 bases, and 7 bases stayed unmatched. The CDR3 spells CASLPGTSVTDTQYF. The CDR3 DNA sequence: TGTGCCAGCCTACCCGGGACTAGCGTCACAGATACGCAGTATTTT.

CDR3 sequence reads: CASSGGLAGGDEQFF. The CDR3 DNA reads as TGCGCCAGCAGTGGGGGACTAGCGGGTGGGGATGAGCAGTTCTTC. The chain has TRBV10-2 and TRBJ2-1; 12 bases match TRBD2. V gave up 4 bases and J gave up 8 bases; unmatched junction bases: 6. CDR1 is WSHSY, CDR2 SAAADI, per germline. CDR3 length: 15 amino acids.

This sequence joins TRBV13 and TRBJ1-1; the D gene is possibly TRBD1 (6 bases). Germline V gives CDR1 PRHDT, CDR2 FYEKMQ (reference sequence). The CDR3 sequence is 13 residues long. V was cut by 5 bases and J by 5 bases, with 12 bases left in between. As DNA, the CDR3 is TGTGCCAGCAGCACCACAGGGTTTACTGAAGCTTTCTTT. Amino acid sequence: CASSTTGFTEAFF.

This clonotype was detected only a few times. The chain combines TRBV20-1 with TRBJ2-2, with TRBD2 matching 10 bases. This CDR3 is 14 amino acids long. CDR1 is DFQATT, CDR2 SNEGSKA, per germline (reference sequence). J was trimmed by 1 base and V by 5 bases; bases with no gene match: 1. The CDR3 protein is CSAVAGGNTGELFF. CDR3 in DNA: TGCAGTGCTGTAGCGGGAGGGAACACCGGGGAGCTGTTTTTT.

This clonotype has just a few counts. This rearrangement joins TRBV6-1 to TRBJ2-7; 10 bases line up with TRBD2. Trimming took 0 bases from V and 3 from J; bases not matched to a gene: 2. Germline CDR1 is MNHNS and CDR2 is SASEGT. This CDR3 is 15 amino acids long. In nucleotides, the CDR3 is TGTGCCAGCAGTGAAGCACTAGCGGGGATCTACGAGCAGTACTTC. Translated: CASSEALAGIYEQYF.

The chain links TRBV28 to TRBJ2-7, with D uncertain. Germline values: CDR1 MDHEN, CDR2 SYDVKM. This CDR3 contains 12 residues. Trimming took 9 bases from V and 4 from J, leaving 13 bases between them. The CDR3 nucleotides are TGTGCCAGTACCCACTCTGCGTACGAGCAGTACTTC. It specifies CASTHSAYEQYF.

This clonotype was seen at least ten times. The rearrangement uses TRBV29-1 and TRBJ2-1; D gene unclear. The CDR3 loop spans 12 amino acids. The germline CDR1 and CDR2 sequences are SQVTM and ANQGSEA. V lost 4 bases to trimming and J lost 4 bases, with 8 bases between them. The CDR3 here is CSVVRQYNEQFF. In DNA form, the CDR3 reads TGCAGCGTTGTACGGCAATACAATGAGCAGTTCTTC.

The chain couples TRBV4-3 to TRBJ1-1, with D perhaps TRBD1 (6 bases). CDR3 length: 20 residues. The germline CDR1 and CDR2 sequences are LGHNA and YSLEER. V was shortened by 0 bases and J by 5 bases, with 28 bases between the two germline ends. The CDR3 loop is CASSQELFTTGLGMETEAFF. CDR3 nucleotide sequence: TGCGCCAGCAGCCAAGAACTTTTCACAACAGGGCTTGGAATGGAGACTGAAGCTTTCTTT.

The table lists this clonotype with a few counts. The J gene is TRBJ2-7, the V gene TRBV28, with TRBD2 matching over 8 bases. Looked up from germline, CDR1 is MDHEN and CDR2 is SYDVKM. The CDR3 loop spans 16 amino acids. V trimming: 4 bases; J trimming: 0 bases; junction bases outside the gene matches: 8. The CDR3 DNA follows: TGTGCCAGCAGTTCGCTAGCGGGCCTCCCCTCCTACGAGCAGTACTTC. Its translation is CASSSLAGLPSYEQYF.

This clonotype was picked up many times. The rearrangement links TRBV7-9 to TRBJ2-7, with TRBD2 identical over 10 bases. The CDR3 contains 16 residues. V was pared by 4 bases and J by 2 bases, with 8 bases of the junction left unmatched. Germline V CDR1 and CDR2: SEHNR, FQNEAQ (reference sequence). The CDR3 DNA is TGTGCCAGCAGCTCAACTAGCGGGACTGAGGCCTACGAGCAGTACTTC. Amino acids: CASSSTSGTEAYEQYF.

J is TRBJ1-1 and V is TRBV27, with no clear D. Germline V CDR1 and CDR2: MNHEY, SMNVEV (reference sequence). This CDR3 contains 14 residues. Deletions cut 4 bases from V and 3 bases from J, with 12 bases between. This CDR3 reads CASSSGPTYTEAFF. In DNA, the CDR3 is TGTGCCAGCAGTTCAGGTCCAACCTACACTGAAGCTTTCTTT.

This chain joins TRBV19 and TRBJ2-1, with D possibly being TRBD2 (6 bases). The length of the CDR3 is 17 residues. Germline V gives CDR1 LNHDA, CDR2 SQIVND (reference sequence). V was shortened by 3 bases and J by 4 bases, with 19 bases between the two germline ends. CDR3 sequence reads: CASSMWTIGSSYNEQFF. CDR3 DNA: TGTGCCAGTAGTATGTGGACTATCGGGAGCTCGTACAATGAGCAGTTCTTC.